The entry below gives a single T cell receptor beta chain sequence along with its context. The entry originates in a study of blood T cell repertoires in COVID-19. There are 13 residues in the CDR3. Unmatched junction bases numbered 3, after V lost 8 bases and J lost 7 bases. Germline CDR1 MNHEY, CDR2 SVGAGI. Data came from immunoSEQ multiplex PCR; TCRdb stores just in-frame clones and leaves some out. In the table there are 200,000 to 250,000 clones, approximately 90% of which are singletons. The chain links TRBV6-5 to TRBJ1-6; TRBD1 agrees at 9 bases. This receptor was taken from a man aged 25 to 40 who had recovered from COVID-19. Sequencing was carried out using PBMCs or T cells enriched from blood (not recorded which). CDR3 region: CASYRGPNSPLHF. The CDR3 DNA reads as TGTGCCAGCTACAGGGGGCCGAATTCACCCCTCCACTTT.